This entry concerns a single T cell receptor (beta chain). The sample belongs to a study of blood T cells in healthy people across ages. Germline CDR1 SEHNR, CDR2 FQNEAQ (reference sequence). The CDR3 loop spans 15 amino acids. The V end was cut by 5 bases, the J end by 3 bases, with 13 bases between. Primers used in a second PCR of roughly 6 to 11 cycles were a sample-barcoded 5' primer and a J-beta primer mix. TCRdb fed the 5' RACE reads into MiXCR, producing one record per CDR3 protein. The sample holds roughly 800,000 distinct CDR3 sequences, roughly 25% seen once. In addition, the sample was reused for a study of T cells of mothers and their children.

The V call is TRBV7-9, the J call TRBJ1-4; D might be TRBD1 (6 bases). The receptor was isolated from a boy aged 5-17 years in good health. Sequencing was performed on blood. This CDR3 reads CASSLHRAANEKLFF. The DNA for the CDR3 is TGTGCCAGCAGCCTCCACAGGGCGGCTAATGAAAAACTGTTTTTT.